A selection of T cell receptor beta chains follows, all from one sample in a study of blood T cell repertoires in COVID-19. The protocol was immunoSEQ multiplex PCR, while the TCRdb copy is restricted to in-frame clones and leaves out a portion. The repertoire consists of around 87,000 clones, with roughly nine tenths occurring once and the leading ten covering roughly 8.7%. Sequencing was performed on peripheral blood. The receptors shown here come from a man over 45 with acute or convalescent COVID-19. Each CDR3 is given with its conserved first and last residue. The D gene is left open where the match is weak. The size field is filled for only some rows; it gives once, few, many or a size class.

abundance | d_gene | j_gene | v_gene | CDR3nt | CDR3aa
once | NA | TRBJ1-5 | TRBV4-1 | TGCGCCAGCAGCCAAGAGGGGGGTAGCAATCAGCCCCAGCATTTT | CASSQEGGSNQPQHF
NA | TRBD1 | TRBJ1-3 | TRBV6-4 | TGTGCCAGCAGTAGACAGGGGACAAGAAACACCATATATTTT | CASSRQGTRNTIYF
NA | TRBD2 | TRBJ2-5 | TRBV27 | TGTGCCAGCGGTCGGGGGGGCGCCGGTCAAGAGACCCAGTACTTC | CASGRGGAGQETQYF
NA | TRBD1 | TRBJ1-1 | TRBV12-3/TRBV12-4 | TGTGCCAGCGGCGACAGGGTAGGGACTGAAGCTTTCTTT | CASGDRVGTEAFF
NA | NA | TRBJ1-2 | TRBV30 | TGTGCCTGGAGTAGAACAGGGAAAGAATATGGCTACACCTTC | CAWSRTGKEYGYTF
NA | TRBD1 | TRBJ1-6 | TRBV30 | TGTGCCTGGAGAGTCTGGACAGGATCTATCGGTTCACCCCTCCACTTT | CAWRVWTGSIGSPLHF
NA | NA | TRBJ1-1 | TRBV13 | TGTGCCAGCAGCTTAAAAGGGGGAGGGTTAGGCGCTTTCTTT | CASSLKGGGLGAFF
few | TRBD1 | TRBJ1-4 | TRBV6-5 | TGTGCCAGTGCGCTAGGGGGCACTAATGAAAAACTGTTTTTT | CASALGGTNEKLFF
NA | NA | TRBJ1-2 | TRBV21-1 | TGTCTTACTTATGGCTACACCTTC | CLTYGYTF
NA | NA | TRBJ2-5 | TRBV7-3 | TGTGCCAGCAGCCCACAGGGTGGGGGCCAAGAGACCCAGTACTTC | CASSPQGGGQETQYF
few | NA | TRBJ1-6 | TRBV6-5 | TGTGCCAGCTCGAGGGAGGGAACCTATAATTCACCCCTCCACTTT | CASSREGTYNSPLHF
NA | NA | TRBJ1-2 | TRBV4-2 | TGTGCCAGCAGCCAAGAGGACGGGGGGACTTCGGGTGGCTACACCTTC | CASSQEDGGTSGGYTF
NA | NA | TRBJ2-7 | TRBV6-1 | TGTGCCAGCAGTGAGGTGCAGGGGCGCGAGCAGTACTTC | CASSEVQGREQYF
NA | NA | TRBJ1-1 | TRBV29-1 | TGCAGCGTTGAGGAGGGGATGGGAACTGAAGCTTTCTTT | CSVEEGMGTEAFF
NA | NA | TRBJ2-5 | TRBV7-3 | TGTGCCAGCAGCTTAGTTGCCGGGGGGCTCGAGACCCAGTACTTC | CASSLVAGGLETQYF
NA | NA | TRBJ2-3 | TRBV18 | TGTGCCAGCTCACCAGCCAGGAGCACAGATACGCAGTATTTT | CASSPARSTDTQYF
NA | NA | TRBJ2-2 | TRBV15 | TGTGCCACCAGCAGAGATCTCCGGACACCAGCCGGGGAGCTGTTTTTT | CATSRDLRTPAGELFF
NA | NA | TRBJ1-6 | TRBV6-6 | TGTGCCAGCAGCCCCTCCAGATTACCCCTCCACTTT | CASSPSRLPLHF
NA | TRBD2 | TRBJ2-5 | TRBV7-2 | TGTGCCAGCAGCTTAGGCGGAGGACTAGCGGACCAAGAGACCCAGTACTTC | CASSLGGGLADQETQYF
NA | TRBD1 | TRBJ1-3 | TRBV7-9 | TGTGCCAGCAGCCTTACCGGGACAGGCTTGGCTGGAAACACCATATATTTT | CASSLTGTGLAGNTIYF
NA | NA | TRBJ1-4 | TRBV4-1 | TGCGCCAGCAGTAGGTGGAAGCGGGAAAAACTGTTTTTT | CASSRWKREKLFF
NA | NA | TRBJ2-1 | TRBV18 | TGTGCCAGCTCACCACCAGCGAATGAGCAGTTCTTC | CASSPPANEQFF
NA | TRBD1 | TRBJ1-3 | TRBV5-1 | TGCGCCAGCAGCTTGAACAGGGGGACTGGAAACACCATATATTTT | CASSLNRGTGNTIYF
NA | NA | TRBJ1-2 | TRBV13 | TGTGCCAGCAGCTTGATGGCCAACACTAACTATGGCTACACCTTC | CASSLMANTNYGYTF
NA | NA | TRBJ1-2 | TRBV7-9 | TGTGCCAGCAGCTTAGGATCCTGGGAGGGTGGCTACACCTTC | CASSLGSWEGGYTF
NA | NA | TRBJ2-1 | TRBV21-1 | TGTGCCAGCAGCGAGGCGACCTACAATGAGCAGTTCTTC | CASSEATYNEQFF
NA | TRBD2 | TRBJ2-3 | TRBV10-3 | TGTGCCATCAGCGGGGGGGAGGATACGCAGTATTTT | CAISGGEDTQYF
NA | NA | TRBJ1-5 | TRBV3-1/TRBV3-2 | TGTGCCAGCAGCCAAGACGGTAATAGCAATCAGCCCCAGCATTTT | CASSQDGNSNQPQHF
NA | NA | TRBJ1-4 | TRBV2 | TGTGCCAGCAGTGGGAGGTCTGGGTTAAATGAAAAACTGTTTTTT | CASSGRSGLNEKLFF
NA | TRBD2 | TRBJ2-3 | TRBV3-1/TRBV3-2 | TGTGCCAGCAGGGAGGGGACTAGCGGCACAGATACGCAGTATTTT | CASREGTSGTDTQYF
NA | TRBD2 | TRBJ2-5 | TRBV6-5 | TGTGCCAGCAGTTACGGGGACTACCCAGGGAAGACCCAGTACTTC | CASSYGDYPGKTQYF
few | NA | TRBJ2-7 | TRBV27 | TGTGCCAGCAGGGGGGCCTCCCTGGACGTTTACGAGCAGTACTTC | CASRGASLDVYEQYF
NA | TRBD1 | TRBJ1-2 | TRBV5-1 | TGCGCCAGCAGTCTAAATTCCGGGACAGGGCGTGGCTACACCTTC | CASSLNSGTGRGYTF
NA | NA | TRBJ2-5 | TRBV5-1 | TGCGCCAGCAGCTCGCAAGAGACCCAGTACTTC | CASSSQETQYF
NA | TRBD1 | TRBJ2-5 | TRBV5-1 | TGCGCCAGCAGCTTGGACGGGACAGGTCAAGAGACCCAGTACTTC | CASSLDGTGQETQYF
NA | TRBD2 | TRBJ2-6 | TRBV19 | TGTGCCAGTAGTCTATACTCGCGGGGGAGCTCTGGGGCCAACGTCCTGACTTTC | CASSLYSRGSSGANVLTF
few | TRBD1 | TRBJ1-1 | TRBV10-3 | TGTGCCAGCGGGGACAGCCCCGGGGCTGAAGCTTTCTTT | CASGDSPGAEAFF
NA | TRBD1 | TRBJ1-1 | TRBV5-1 | TGCGCCAGCAGCCAGGGACAGGGGGGCACTGAAGCTTTCTTT | CASSQGQGGTEAFF
NA | NA | TRBJ1-2 | TRBV28 | TGTGCCAGCAGGTCCCCCAGGCACCACTATGGCTACACCTTC | CASRSPRHHYGYTF
NA | TRBD1 | TRBJ2-3 | TRBV11-2 | TGTGCCAGCAGCTTAGGAGGACAGGGGCCTCCAGATACGCAGTATTTT | CASSLGGQGPPDTQYF
NA | NA | TRBJ1-3 | TRBV6-1 | TGTGCCAGCAGTGCCTCGGGGGGCGGCTTTCTATTTGGAAACACCATATATTTT | CASSASGGGFLFGNTIYF
NA | NA | TRBJ2-3 | TRBV21-1 | TGTGCCAGCCGGGACAGTCGGAGGGGGGATACGCAGTATTTT | CASRDSRRGDTQYF
NA | TRBD2 | TRBJ2-1 | TRBV30 | TGTGCCTGGAGTGTTAGCGGGGGAGCCTACAATGAGCAGTTCTTC | CAWSVSGGAYNEQFF
NA | TRBD1 | TRBJ2-7 | TRBV5-6 | TGTGCCAGCAGCCGGCCGGGACAGGGATACGAGCAGTACTTC | CASSRPGQGYEQYF
NA | NA | TRBJ1-2 | TRBV27 | TGTGCCAGCGGGTCCCGGGAAAACTATGGCTACACCTTC | CASGSRENYGYTF
NA | NA | TRBJ1-2 | TRBV27 | TGTGCCAGCAGTTTTAACGCAGGCGGGGGCTACACCTTC | CASSFNAGGGYTF
NA | NA | TRBJ1-1 | TRBV6-1 | TGTGCCAGCAGTGAAGGACCGGGGAGGTCCACTGAAGCTTTCTTT | CASSEGPGRSTEAFF
NA | NA | TRBJ1-1 | TRBV3-1/TRBV3-2 | TGTGCCAGCAGCCAAAGGGACAAGAACACTGAAGCTTTCTTT | CASSQRDKNTEAFF
NA | TRBD2 | TRBJ2-5 | TRBV5-6 | TGTGCCAGCAGCTTGATTCTAGCGGGGGGGAGTAACCAAGAGACCCAGTACTTC | CASSLILAGGSNQETQYF
NA | TRBD2 | TRBJ2-2 | TRBV5-6 | TGTGCCAGCAGCTTGGGGCTAGCGGGGACCGGGGAGCTGTTTTTT | CASSLGLAGTGELFF
NA | NA | TRBJ1-4 | TRBV4-1 | TGCGCCAGCAGCCAAGATCAGGGTAATGAAAAACTGTTTTTT | CASSQDQGNEKLFF
NA | TRBD1 | TRBJ2-1 | TRBV6-6 | TGTGCCAGCAGTCTGTCGACAGGGGGATTGCCGTTCTTC | CASSLSTGGLPFF
NA | TRBD1 | TRBJ1-2 | TRBV19 | TGTGCCAGTAGTTCGCCGGGACAGGGGGACTATGGCTACACCTTC | CASSSPGQGDYGYTF
NA | NA | TRBJ1-1 | TRBV5-1 | TGCGCCAGCAGCAGCTCGACCCGGGGGTCGAACACTGAAGCTTTCTTT | CASSSSTRGSNTEAFF
NA | NA | TRBJ1-1 | TRBV11-2 | TGTGCCAGCAGCTTAAACATCCCTGCTTTCTTT | CASSLNIPAFF
NA | NA | TRBJ2-1 | TRBV3-1/TRBV3-2 | TGTGCCAGCAGCCAAGCGGGTGTGGAGGGTCAGTTCTTC | CASSQAGVEGQFF
NA | NA | TRBJ1-1 | TRBV18 | TGTGCCAGCTCACTCAAACAGGGCAGCCCGGGTGAAGCTTTCTTT | CASSLKQGSPGEAFF
NA | TRBD1 | TRBJ1-2 | TRBV6-5 | TGTGCCAGCGCTACCGGGACAGGGGGTGACTATGGCTACACCTTC | CASATGTGGDYGYTF
NA | NA | TRBJ2-1 | TRBV5-1 | TGCGCCAGCAGCTTGGAGTCCGAGGAGTACAATGAGCAGTTCTTC | CASSLESEEYNEQFF
NA | TRBD1 | TRBJ1-2 | TRBV10-3 | TGTGCCATCAGTGGTGGGGACAGTATCTATGGCTACACCTTC | CAISGGDSIYGYTF